A single sample is the source of the 18 T cell receptor beta chains below, sequenced in a study of long-term antiretroviral therapy in people with HIV. Running of the v3.0 immunoSEQ assay took place at survey level. The method was immunoSEQ multiplex PCR; TCRdb's version includes in-frame clones alone and lacks a portion of them. The sample yields roughly 36,000 clones, 85% seen once. The sample was unsorted PBMCs, taken approximately 2.9 years before starting antiretroviral therapy. The source is a woman aged 25 to 39 with HIV.

The CDR3 coding sequence is TGTGCCAGCAGCTTCCGGACAGGGGTCAATCAGCCCCAGCATTTT. Its translation is CASSFRTGVNQPQHF. J is TRBJ1-5 and V is TRBV7-8; TRBD1 matches at 9 bases. With 3 bases clipped from V and 3 bases from J, the junction kept 3 bases outside the gene matches. The CDR3 is 15 amino acids. CDR1 is SGHVS and CDR2 is FQNEAQ in the germline V gene.

The CDR3 region is CASSDSISTNEKLFF. The DNA for the CDR3 is TGTGCCAGCAGTGACAGTATTTCAACTAATGAAAAACTGTTTTTT. The chain uses TRBV6-1 and TRBJ1-4; D ambiguous. The germline gives CDR1 MNHNS, CDR2 SASEGT. The CDR3 loop spans 15 amino acids. V lost 3 bases and J 0 bases, leaving 8 bases between the germline ends.

This chain uses TRBV19 with TRBJ1-1; D remains unclear. CDR1 LNHDA and CDR2 SQIVND come from the germline V gene (reference sequence). V was shortened by 2 bases and J by 2 bases, with 9 bases between the two germline ends. The CDR3 has 14 residues. The CDR3 spells CASSIFAPNTEAFF. The CDR3, as DNA: TGTGCCAGTAGTATATTTGCCCCTAACACTGAAGCTTTCTTT. The full variable domain, rest sourced from reference TRBV19 and TRBJ1-1, is DGGITQSPKYLFRKEGQNVTLSCEQNLNHDAMYWYRQDPGQGLRLIYYSQIVNDFQKGDIAEGYSVSREKKESFPLTVTSAQKNPTAFYLCASSIFAPNTEAFFGQGTRLTVV.

The chain recombines TRBV5-1 with TRBJ2-3; 8 nucleotides match TRBD2. V trimming: 5 bases; J trimming: 2 bases; junction bases outside the gene matches: 13. CDR3 length equals 17 residues. CDR1 SGHRS and CDR2 YFSETQ come from the germline V gene. In nucleotides, the CDR3 is TGCGCCAGCAGTCGTACGGGGGGGATTATGGTCACAGATACGCAGTATTTT. The encoded protein is CASSRTGGIMVTDTQYF.

V is TRBV6-1 and J is TRBJ2-7; 13 positions agree with TRBD2. The CDR3 covers 15 residues. Germline V gene sequence: CDR1 MNHNS, CDR2 SASEGT. V lost 3 bases and J lost 2; bases outside the gene matches: 1. CDR3 region: CASSEGLAGTYEQYF. In DNA, the CDR3 is TGTGCCAGCAGTGAGGGACTAGCGGGAACCTACGAGCAGTACTTC.

The genes are TRBV29-1 and TRBJ1-2; the match to TRBD1 covers 7 bases. The germline gives CDR1 SQVTM, CDR2 ANQGSEA. The trim removed 4 bases at V and 4 bases at J, leaving 12 bases unmatched. This CDR3 spans 15 amino acids. CDR3 bases: TGCAGCGTTGCGGTATGGACAGGCCTCTTCTATGGCTACACCTTC. Protein sequence: CSVAVWTGLFYGYTF.

This chain uses TRBV10-3 with TRBJ1-6; D not resolved. The CDR3 has 13 residues. The germline gives CDR1 ENHRY, CDR2 SYGVKD. Trimming left V 6 bases short and J 6 bases short, with 9 bases between. The CDR3 reads CAISLGLNSPLHF. The CDR3 coding sequence is TGTGCCATCAGCCTTGGCCTTAATTCACCCCTCCACTTT.

This clone was seen only a few times. The rearrangement uses TRBV6-1 and TRBJ1-5, with 8 bases identical to TRBD1. The ends lost 3 bases at V and 0 bases at J; junction bases unmatched: 10. Germline V lookup: CDR1 MNHNS, CDR2 SASEGT. The CDR3 spans 18 residues. In nucleotides, the CDR3 is TGTGCCAGCAGTGAGGTACAGGGGGGCACTTATAGCAATCAGCCCCAGCATTTT. This encodes CASSEVQGGTYSNQPQHF.

This chain uses TRBV7-8 with TRBJ2-7, with D maybe TRBD2 (5 bases). The CDR3 contains 13 residues. Between the trimmed V and J ends, which lost 3 bases and 4 bases, there was a span of 10 bases. CDR1 is SGHVS and CDR2 is FQNEAQ in the germline V gene. In nucleotides, the CDR3 is TGTGCCAGCAGCTTCGGGGAATCGTACGAGCAGTACGTC. Translating it yields CASSFGESYEQYV.

The chain recombines TRBV30 with TRBJ2-3, with TRBD2 as a possible D gene (5 bases). The CDR3 totals 13 residues. Trimming took off 3 bases at V and 1 base at J, with 8 bases between the two ends. CDR1 is GTSNPN, CDR2 SVGIG, per germline (reference sequence). The CDR3 DNA is TGTGCCTGGAGGAAACTAGGCACAGATACGCAGTATTTT. The encoded protein is CAWRKLGTDTQYF. The variable domain in full, completed from reference TRBV30 and TRBJ2-3, reads SQTIHQWPATLVQPVGSPLSLECTVEGTSNPNLYWYRQAAGRGLQLLFYSVGIGQISSEVPQNLSASRPQDRQFILSSKKLLLSDSGFYLCAWRKLGTDTQYFGPGTRLTVL.

This rearrangement joins TRBV5-5 to TRBJ2-5; D may match TRBD1 or TRBD2 (5 bases each). The CDR3 loop spans 18 amino acids. V lost 1 base and J lost 1, with 20 bases in between. CDR1 SGHKS and CDR2 YYEKEE come from the germline V gene (reference sequence). The DNA for the CDR3 is TGTGCCAGCAGCTTGTATGGAGGACATAGACAATTCCAAGAGACCCAGTACTTC. Amino acid sequence: CASSLYGGHRQFQETQYF.

The chain couples TRBV19 to TRBJ2-3, with TRBD2 matching over 9 bases. J was trimmed by 5 bases and V by 5 bases; bases with no gene match: 5. Germline CDR1 LNHDA, CDR2 SQIVND (reference sequence). The CDR3 runs to 14 residues. CDR3 protein: CASSGGGAGDTQYF. Here the CDR3 DNA reads TGTGCCAGTAGTGGCGGGGGGGCGGGAGATACGCAGTATTTT.

The J gene is TRBJ2-3, the V gene TRBV18, with D maybe TRBD2 (5 bases). This CDR3 spans 14 amino acids. Trimming took off 4 bases at V and 0 bases at J, with 8 bases between the two ends. The V gene's germline CDR1 is KGHSH and CDR2 LQKENI. CDR3 region: CASSRGFSTDTQYF. The CDR3 DNA is TGTGCCAGCTCACGAGGGTTTAGCACAGATACGCAGTATTTT.

The V call is TRBV5-1, the J call TRBJ2-2, with D possibly matching TRBD1 (6 bases). V lost 0 bases and J 2 bases, leaving 11 bases between the germline ends. The CDR3 is 16 residues long. Germline CDR1 and CDR2: SGHRS and YFSETQ. CDR3 sequence (DNA): TGCGCCAGCAGCTTGGCAACAGGGACCAACACCGGGGAGCTGTTTTTT. Translation: CASSLATGTNTGELFF.

The chain uses TRBV5-4 and TRBJ2-5, with 7 bases identical to TRBD1. Germline-derived CDR1 and CDR2 are SGHNT and YYREEE (reference sequence). The V segment lost 1 base and the J segment 2 bases; nucleotides outside the gene matches: 11. This CDR3 comprises 17 residues. The CDR3 DNA reads as TGTGCCAGCAGCTTGTGGTTCGGTGGGACAGTACAAGAGACCCAGTACTTC. Protein: CASSLWFGGTVQETQYF.

The chain carries TRBV5-5 and TRBJ1-2; D ambiguous. V lost 4 bases to trimming and J lost 6 bases, with 10 bases between them. The germline V gene has CDR1 SGHKS and CDR2 YYEKEE (reference sequence). The CDR3 extends over 12 amino acids. The CDR3 loop is CASSPTINGYTF. The CDR3 coding sequence is TGTGCCAGCAGCCCGACAATAAATGGCTACACCTTC. Using reference TRBV5-5 and TRBJ1-2 for the parts outside the CDR3, the full variable domain is DAGVTQSPTHLIKTRGQQVTLRCSPISGHKSVSWYQQVLGQGPQFIFQYYEKEERGRGNFPDRFSARQFPNYSSELNVNALLLGDSALYLCASSPTINGYTFGSGTRLTVV.

This clone was picked up a small number of times. The rearrangement links TRBV6-5 to TRBJ1-2, with TRBD1 as a possible D gene (5 bases). The V and J ends lost 2 bases and 5 bases respectively, with 18 bases between them. This CDR3 has 16 amino acids. From germline, CDR1 is MNHEY and CDR2 SVGAGI. This CDR3 reads CASSYDGSGRGYGYTF. CDR3 coding DNA: TGTGCCAGCAGTTACGATGGTTCAGGGAGGGGATATGGCTACACCTTC.

V usage is TRBV6-5 and J usage is TRBJ1-2; D ambiguous. V was shortened by 5 bases and J by 0 bases, with 10 bases between the two germline ends. In germline, CDR1 is MNHEY, CDR2 SVGAGI. CDR3 length: 14 residues. The CDR3 sequence is CASSPTPTNYGYTF. The CDR3 DNA reads as TGTGCCAGCAGTCCGACCCCAACTAACTATGGCTACACCTTC.